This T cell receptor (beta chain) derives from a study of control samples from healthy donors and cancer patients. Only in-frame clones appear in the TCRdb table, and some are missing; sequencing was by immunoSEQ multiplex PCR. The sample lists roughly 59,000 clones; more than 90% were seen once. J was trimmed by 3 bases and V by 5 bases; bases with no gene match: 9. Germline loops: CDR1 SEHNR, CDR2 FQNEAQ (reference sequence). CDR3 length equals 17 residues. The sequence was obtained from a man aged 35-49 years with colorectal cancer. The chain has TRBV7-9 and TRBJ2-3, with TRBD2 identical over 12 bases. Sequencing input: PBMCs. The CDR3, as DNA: TGTGCCAGCAGCCACGCTAGCGGGGGGGCGAGAACAGATACGCAGTATTTT. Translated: CASSHASGGARTDTQYF.